A selection of T cell receptor beta chains follows, all from one sample in a study of CD8+CD57+ T cells in acquired aplastic anemia. Via MiXCR, TCRdb re-called the reads, giving one row per CDR3 protein. The sample has about 130,000 distinct CDR3 sequences, 48% seen once. Specimen: sorted CD4+, CD8+, or CD8+CD57+ T cells (not recorded which) from PBMCs. The receptors stem from a human donor in good health, serving as a control. Both conserved end residues are part of each CDR3. A D gene is named only where the DNA matches it firmly. Size is omitted from some rows. Given values are once, few, many or a class for expanded clones.

j_gene: TRBJ2-1
abundance: NA
v_gene: TRBV24-1
d_gene: NA
CDR3nt: TGTGCCACCGAGGGGGGCGGGGGCCCCTACAATGAGCAGTTCTTC
CDR3aa: CATEGGGGPYNEQFF

j_gene: TRBJ1-2
abundance: NA
v_gene: TRBV10-2
d_gene: TRBD1
CDR3nt: TGCGCCAGCAGTGATAGGCAGGGGGCGAACTATGGCTACACCTTC
CDR3aa: CASSDRQGANYGYTF

j_gene: TRBJ2-5
abundance: NA
v_gene: TRBV27
d_gene: NA
CDR3nt: TGTGCCAGCAGGCCCAAGTACCAAGAGACCCAGTACTTC
CDR3aa: CASRPKYQETQYF

j_gene: TRBJ1-3
abundance: many
v_gene: TRBV7-9
d_gene: NA
CDR3nt: TGTGCCAGCAGCTTAGTCGGCTCTCCTGGAAACACCATATATTTT
CDR3aa: CASSLVGSPGNTIYF

j_gene: TRBJ2-7
abundance: many
v_gene: TRBV5-1
d_gene: TRBD2
CDR3nt: TGCGCCAGCAGCCGGGCTAGCGGGGTCTACGAGCAGTACTTC
CDR3aa: CASSRASGVYEQYF

j_gene: TRBJ1-5
abundance: many
v_gene: TRBV15
d_gene: TRBD1
CDR3nt: TGTGCCACCAGCAGAACAGGGGGTTTTAGTCAGCCCCAGCATTTT
CDR3aa: CATSRTGGFSQPQHF

j_gene: TRBJ2-1
abundance: many
v_gene: TRBV6-2/TRBV6-3
d_gene: TRBD2
CDR3nt: TGTGCCAGCAGTCCACTAGCGGGGTTCCCCAATGAGCAGTTCTTC
CDR3aa: CASSPLAGFPNEQFF

j_gene: TRBJ2-1
abundance: NA
v_gene: TRBV5-8
d_gene: TRBD2
CDR3nt: TGTGCCAGCAGTGCGGGGGGCAACTACAATGAGCAGTTCTTC
CDR3aa: CASSAGGNYNEQFF

j_gene: TRBJ2-7
abundance: NA
v_gene: TRBV30
d_gene: NA
CDR3nt: TGTGCCTGGAGTTGGGGCAGATCCTACGAGCAGTACTTC
CDR3aa: CAWSWGRSYEQYF

j_gene: TRBJ1-2
abundance: few
v_gene: TRBV12-3/TRBV12-4
d_gene: TRBD1
CDR3nt: TGTGCCAGCAGCAAGACAGGGGGACTTACTCATGGCTACACCTTC
CDR3aa: CASSKTGGLTHGYTF

j_gene: TRBJ2-1
abundance: NA
v_gene: TRBV12-3/TRBV12-4
d_gene: TRBD2
CDR3nt: TGTGCCAGCAGTTTAGCGACTAGCGGGAGGGCAAATGAGCAGTTCTTC
CDR3aa: CASSLATSGRANEQFF

j_gene: TRBJ2-6
abundance: NA
v_gene: TRBV10-3
d_gene: NA
CDR3nt: TGTGCCACATTAAGCGTGGACTCTGGGGCCAACGTCCTGACTTTC
CDR3aa: CATLSVDSGANVLTF

j_gene: TRBJ2-7
abundance: NA
v_gene: TRBV25-1
d_gene: TRBD1
CDR3nt: TGTGCCAGCAGTGACGGACAGGGCTCCTACGAGCAGTACTTC
CDR3aa: CASSDGQGSYEQYF

j_gene: TRBJ1-3
abundance: NA
v_gene: TRBV10-3
d_gene: NA
CDR3nt: TGTGCCATCAGTGAGTCACCCTTGCGGGACAGAAACACCATATATTTT
CDR3aa: CAISESPLRDRNTIYF

j_gene: TRBJ1-1
abundance: few
v_gene: TRBV6-2/TRBV6-3
d_gene: NA
CDR3nt: TGTGCCAGCAGCTACCCGGGTCTGGGAGGGAACACTGAAGCTTTCTTT
CDR3aa: CASSYPGLGGNTEAFF

j_gene: TRBJ1-5
abundance: NA
v_gene: TRBV20-1
d_gene: TRBD1
CDR3nt: TGCAGTGCTAGAAGGGGACAGGGAAATCGGCAGCCCCAGCATTTT
CDR3aa: CSARRGQGNRQPQHF

j_gene: TRBJ1-5
abundance: NA
v_gene: TRBV15
d_gene: TRBD1
CDR3nt: TGTGCCACCAGCAGAGATGAGTTGCGGGGAGGGGGCCAGCCCCAGCATTTT
CDR3aa: CATSRDELRGGGQPQHF

j_gene: TRBJ1-1
abundance: NA
v_gene: TRBV5-6
d_gene: NA
CDR3nt: TGTGCCAGCAGCTTGTTTTCGGGGACTGAAGCTTTCTTT
CDR3aa: CASSLFSGTEAFF

j_gene: TRBJ1-2
abundance: NA
v_gene: TRBV12-3/TRBV12-4
d_gene: TRBD1
CDR3nt: TGTGCCAGCAGTTTTAGGGACAGCGATGGCTACACCTTC
CDR3aa: CASSFRDSDGYTF

j_gene: TRBJ2-7
abundance: once
v_gene: TRBV2
d_gene: NA
CDR3nt: TGTGCCAGCAGTGAAGCGCCAGCCTACGAGCAGTACTTC
CDR3aa: CASSEAPAYEQYF

j_gene: TRBJ2-3
abundance: NA
v_gene: TRBV10-3
d_gene: NA
CDR3nt: TGTGCCATCAGGGCGCAGACAGATACGCAGTATTTT
CDR3aa: CAIRAQTDTQYF

j_gene: TRBJ1-2
abundance: NA
v_gene: TRBV19
d_gene: NA
CDR3nt: TGTGCCAGTACATCGACAGGCTTCTATGGCTACACCTTC
CDR3aa: CASTSTGFYGYTF

j_gene: TRBJ2-5
abundance: NA
v_gene: TRBV2
d_gene: NA
CDR3nt: TGTGCCAGCAGTGAACAAAGGCTTACCCGCTGGGAGACCCAGTACTTC
CDR3aa: CASSEQRLTRWETQYF

j_gene: TRBJ1-1
abundance: NA
v_gene: TRBV2
d_gene: NA
CDR3nt: TGTGCCAGCAGTGCAAGCCAGTCCAAGAGGGCTTTCTTT
CDR3aa: CASSASQSKRAFF

j_gene: TRBJ2-1
abundance: many
v_gene: TRBV7-3
d_gene: NA
CDR3nt: TGTGCCAGCAGCTTAACTGGGGGAAAAGGCAATGAGCAGTTCTTC
CDR3aa: CASSLTGGKGNEQFF

j_gene: TRBJ2-7
abundance: NA
v_gene: TRBV15
d_gene: NA
CDR3nt: TGTGCCACCACCTCTGACCGGGGGTCCTACGAGCAGTACTTC
CDR3aa: CATTSDRGSYEQYF

j_gene: TRBJ1-1
abundance: many
v_gene: TRBV4-3
d_gene: NA
CDR3nt: TGCGCCAGCAGCCAAGATGTCGGGGAAACTGAAGCTTTCTTT
CDR3aa: CASSQDVGETEAFF

j_gene: TRBJ1-2
abundance: NA
v_gene: TRBV2
d_gene: NA
CDR3nt: TGTGCCAGCAGTGAAGCGCTTCCAGGTGGGGATGATGGCTACACCTTC
CDR3aa: CASSEALPGGDDGYTF

j_gene: TRBJ2-5
abundance: once
v_gene: TRBV20-1
d_gene: TRBD2
CDR3nt: TGCAGTGCTAGAACCACTAGCGGGGGGTACCAAGAGACCCAGTACTTC
CDR3aa: CSARTTSGGYQETQYF

j_gene: TRBJ2-5
abundance: many
v_gene: TRBV19
d_gene: TRBD1
CDR3nt: TGTGCCAGTAGTCCAGCGACAGGGGGGAAAGAGACCCAGTACTTC
CDR3aa: CASSPATGGKETQYF

j_gene: TRBJ1-6
abundance: few
v_gene: TRBV20-1
d_gene: TRBD1
CDR3nt: TGCAGTGCCAAGACAGGGTCTTCACCCCTCCACTTT
CDR3aa: CSAKTGSSPLHF

j_gene: TRBJ2-1
abundance: NA
v_gene: TRBV11-2
d_gene: TRBD2
CDR3nt: TGTGCCAGCAGCTTCGGACTAGCGGGGGGTGGCAATGAGCAGTTCTTC
CDR3aa: CASSFGLAGGGNEQFF

j_gene: TRBJ2-1
abundance: NA
v_gene: TRBV7-2
d_gene: NA
CDR3nt: TGTGCCAGCAGCTTCAGAGTTGAGCAGTTCTTC
CDR3aa: CASSFRVEQFF

j_gene: TRBJ2-2
abundance: NA
v_gene: TRBV2
d_gene: TRBD2
CDR3nt: TGTGCCAGCCGGGGGCTAGCGGGGGGCACCGGGGAGCTGTTTTTT
CDR3aa: CASRGLAGGTGELFF

j_gene: TRBJ1-2
abundance: many
v_gene: TRBV20-1
d_gene: TRBD1
CDR3nt: TGCAGTGCTAGAGATGAGGGACAGGGTCTTTTTGCTAACTATGGCTACACCTTC
CDR3aa: CSARDEGQGLFANYGYTF

j_gene: TRBJ1-2
abundance: few
v_gene: TRBV7-2
d_gene: NA
CDR3nt: TGTGCCAGCAGCTTACCGCAGGGCCTGGATGGCTACACCTTC
CDR3aa: CASSLPQGLDGYTF

j_gene: TRBJ2-3
abundance: NA
v_gene: TRBV3-1
d_gene: TRBD2
CDR3nt: TGTGCCAGCAGCCGGAGGACTAGCGGGGGGACAGATACGCAGTATTTT
CDR3aa: CASSRRTSGGTDTQYF

j_gene: TRBJ1-1
abundance: NA
v_gene: TRBV19
d_gene: TRBD1
CDR3nt: TGTGCCAGTAGTCCAGTCCCGGGACAGGCAAACACTGAAGCTTTCTTT
CDR3aa: CASSPVPGQANTEAFF

j_gene: TRBJ1-4
abundance: many
v_gene: TRBV11-2
d_gene: NA
CDR3nt: TGTGCCAGCAGCTCATTCGACCTTGCAACTAATGAAAAACTGTTTTTT
CDR3aa: CASSSFDLATNEKLFF

j_gene: TRBJ2-5
abundance: NA
v_gene: TRBV29-1
d_gene: NA
CDR3nt: TGCAGCGTTGACCCGCGGGGAGAGACCCAGTACTTC
CDR3aa: CSVDPRGETQYF

j_gene: TRBJ1-5
abundance: NA
v_gene: TRBV20-1
d_gene: TRBD1
CDR3nt: TGCAGTGCCCCAGGACAGGGTGATAGCAATCAGCCCCAGCATTTT
CDR3aa: CSAPGQGDSNQPQHF

j_gene: TRBJ2-5
abundance: few
v_gene: TRBV29-1
d_gene: TRBD1
CDR3nt: TGCAGCGTTGAAGATCTACAGGGGGTAGAGACCCAGTACTTC
CDR3aa: CSVEDLQGVETQYF

j_gene: TRBJ1-2
abundance: NA
v_gene: TRBV7-8
d_gene: NA
CDR3nt: TGTGCCAGCAGCTCGGGACGGGGCTACACCTTC
CDR3aa: CASSSGRGYTF